This is a list of T cell receptor beta chains from one sample in a study of long-term antiretroviral therapy in people with HIV. Measured with immunoSEQ multiplex PCR; TCRdb has only the in-frame clones, and not every one. The sample has 35,000 or so clones, 80% to 90% seen once. The material was unsorted PBMCs, obtained 2.2 years after starting antiretroviral therapy. Receptors originate from a man between 18 and 35 years old with HIV. Each CDR3 is given with its conserved first and last residue. A D gene is named only where the DNA matches it firmly. A row's size may be missing; if present it is once, few, many or a size class.

V gene: TRBV11-2; J gene: TRBJ1-1; clone size: few; D gene: NA; CDR3 protein: CASSPRSGQIDAEAFF; CDR3 DNA: TGTGCCAGCAGCCCACGGTCTGGACAGATTGACGCTGAAGCTTTCTTT
V gene: TRBV30; J gene: TRBJ1-2; clone size: NA; D gene: NA; CDR3 protein: CAWTQEGVNYGYTF; CDR3 DNA: TGTGCCTGGACCCAGGAGGGGGTTAACTATGGCTACACCTTC
V gene: TRBV29-1; J gene: TRBJ2-1; clone size: once; D gene: NA; CDR3 protein: CSVVLGRGSYNEQFF; CDR3 DNA: TGCAGCGTTGTATTAGGGCGTGGATCCTACAATGAGCAGTTCTTC
V gene: TRBV30; J gene: TRBJ2-7; clone size: NA; D gene: NA; CDR3 protein: CAWSVWGEDEQYF; CDR3 DNA: TGTGCCTGGAGTGTGTGGGGGGAGGACGAGCAGTACTTC
V gene: TRBV5-1; J gene: TRBJ2-2; clone size: NA; D gene: TRBD2; CDR3 protein: CASSFGTSGGSTGELFF; CDR3 DNA: TGCGCCAGCAGCTTTGGGACTAGCGGGGGTTCCACCGGGGAGCTGTTTTTT
V gene: TRBV10-3; J gene: TRBJ2-5; clone size: NA; D gene: NA; CDR3 protein: CAISVGGETQYF; CDR3 DNA: TGTGCCATCAGTGTTGGGGGGGAGACCCAGTACTTC
V gene: TRBV9; J gene: TRBJ2-3; clone size: NA; D gene: NA; CDR3 protein: CASSARGEETSTDTQYF; CDR3 DNA: TGTGCCAGCAGCGCGAGAGGTGAAGAGACTAGCACAGATACGCAGTATTTT
V gene: TRBV19; J gene: TRBJ2-7; clone size: NA; D gene: NA; CDR3 protein: CASSPGRSAVFEQYF; CDR3 DNA: TGTGCCAGTAGTCCGGGCAGGTCCGCGGTCTTCGAGCAGTACTTC
V gene: TRBV20-1; J gene: TRBJ1-4; clone size: NA; D gene: TRBD1; CDR3 protein: CSAGQGEKLFF; CDR3 DNA: TGCAGTGCTGGACAGGGTGAAAAACTGTTTTTT
V gene: TRBV28; J gene: TRBJ1-2; clone size: NA; D gene: NA; CDR3 protein: CASSPTYGYTF; CDR3 DNA: TGTGCCAGCAGTCCCACATATGGCTACACCTTC
V gene: TRBV5-1; J gene: TRBJ2-7; clone size: NA; D gene: TRBD2; CDR3 protein: CASSSLAAGSYEQYF; CDR3 DNA: TGCGCCAGCAGCTCTCTAGCGGCTGGCTCCTACGAGCAGTACTTC
V gene: TRBV28; J gene: TRBJ1-5; clone size: NA; D gene: NA; CDR3 protein: CASSLRWGNQPQHF; CDR3 DNA: TGTGCCAGCAGTTTAAGGTGGGGGAATCAGCCCCAGCATTTT
V gene: TRBV5-4; J gene: TRBJ1-2; clone size: NA; D gene: TRBD1; CDR3 protein: CASSPGQGNHYGYTF; CDR3 DNA: TGTGCCAGCAGCCCCGGACAGGGGAATCACTATGGCTACACCTTC
V gene: TRBV5-1; J gene: TRBJ1-1; clone size: NA; D gene: NA; CDR3 protein: CASSIGQNTEAFF; CDR3 DNA: TGCGCCAGCAGTATAGGCCAGAACACTGAAGCTTTCTTT
V gene: TRBV5-4; J gene: TRBJ1-2; clone size: NA; D gene: NA; CDR3 protein: CASSPRGRKQDYGYTF; CDR3 DNA: TGTGCCAGCAGCCCACGTGGTAGGAAACAAGACTATGGCTACACCTTC
V gene: TRBV7-9; J gene: TRBJ2-5; clone size: once; D gene: TRBD2; CDR3 protein: CASSLVSGGGPQETQYF; CDR3 DNA: TGTGCCAGCAGCTTAGTTTCGGGGGGGGGCCCCCAGGAGACCCAGTACTTC
V gene: TRBV18; J gene: TRBJ2-5; clone size: NA; D gene: NA; CDR3 protein: CASSPRMKVGETQYF; CDR3 DNA: TGTGCCAGCTCACCAAGAATGAAAGTAGGGGAGACCCAGTACTTC
V gene: TRBV19; J gene: TRBJ2-7; clone size: few; D gene: NA; CDR3 protein: CASSIGAGEQYF; CDR3 DNA: TGTGCCAGTAGTATAGGTGCAGGGGAGCAGTACTTC
V gene: TRBV6-6; J gene: TRBJ2-7; clone size: NA; D gene: NA; CDR3 protein: CASSAPREQYF; CDR3 DNA: TGTGCCAGCAGTGCACCTCGGGAGCAGTACTTC
V gene: TRBV11-2; J gene: TRBJ1-1; clone size: NA; D gene: NA; CDR3 protein: CASSLLKGVGSTEAFF; CDR3 DNA: TGTGCCAGCAGCTTACTGAAAGGGGTGGGGTCCACTGAAGCTTTCTTT
V gene: TRBV7-8; J gene: TRBJ1-2; clone size: NA; D gene: NA; CDR3 protein: CASSLRSWAGSGYTF; CDR3 DNA: TGTGCCAGCAGCTTACGTTCGTGGGCAGGCTCTGGCTACACCTTC
V gene: TRBV5-6; J gene: TRBJ2-3; clone size: NA; D gene: NA; CDR3 protein: CASSFLGTQYF; CDR3 DNA: TGTGCCAGCAGCTTTTTAGGTACGCAGTATTTT
V gene: TRBV19; J gene: TRBJ1-2; clone size: NA; D gene: NA; CDR3 protein: CASSISNSNYGYTF; CDR3 DNA: TGTGCCAGTAGTATCAGTAACTCTAACTATGGCTACACCTTC
V gene: TRBV29-1; J gene: TRBJ2-5; clone size: NA; D gene: NA; CDR3 protein: CSVELVLGRGTRETQYF; CDR3 DNA: TGCAGCGTTGAACTGGTGTTGGGCAGGGGTACGCGAGAGACCCAGTACTTC
V gene: TRBV27; J gene: TRBJ2-3; clone size: NA; D gene: NA; CDR3 protein: CASSFLGGSSTDTQYF; CDR3 DNA: TGTGCCAGCAGTTTCTTAGGAGGATCTAGCACAGATACGCAGTATTTT
V gene: TRBV9; J gene: TRBJ2-2; clone size: NA; D gene: NA; CDR3 protein: CASSGGFTGNTGELFF; CDR3 DNA: TGTGCCAGCAGCGGAGGATTCACAGGGAACACCGGGGAGCTGTTTTTT
V gene: TRBV4-1; J gene: TRBJ1-6; clone size: NA; D gene: TRBD1; CDR3 protein: CASSQAGYSGGPNSPLHF; CDR3 DNA: TGCGCCAGCAGCCAGGCAGGGTACTCAGGGGGCCCTAATTCACCCCTCCACTTT